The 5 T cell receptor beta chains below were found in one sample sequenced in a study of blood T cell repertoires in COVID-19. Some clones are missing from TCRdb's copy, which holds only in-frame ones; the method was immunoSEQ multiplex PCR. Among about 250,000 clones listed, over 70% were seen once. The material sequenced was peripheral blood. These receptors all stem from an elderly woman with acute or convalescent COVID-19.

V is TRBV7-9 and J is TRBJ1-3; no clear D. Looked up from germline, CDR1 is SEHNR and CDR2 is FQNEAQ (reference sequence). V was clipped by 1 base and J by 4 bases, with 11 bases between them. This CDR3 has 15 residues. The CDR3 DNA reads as TGTGCCAGCAGCTTAGTCCCTGGGCTCGGAAACACCATATATTTT. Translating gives CASSLVPGLGNTIYF.

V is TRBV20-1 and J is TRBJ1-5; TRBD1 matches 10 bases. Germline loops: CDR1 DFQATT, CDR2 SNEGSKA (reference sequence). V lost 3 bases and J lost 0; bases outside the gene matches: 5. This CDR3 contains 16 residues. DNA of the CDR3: TGCAGTGCTAGTGACAGGGGGCCTTATAGCAATCAGCCCCAGCATTTT. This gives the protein CSASDRGPYSNQPQHF.

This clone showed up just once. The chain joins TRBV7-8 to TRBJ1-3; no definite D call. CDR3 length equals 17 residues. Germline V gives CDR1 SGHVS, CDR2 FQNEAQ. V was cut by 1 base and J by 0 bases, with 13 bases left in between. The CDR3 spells CASSLVKSRYSGNTIYF. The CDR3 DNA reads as TGTGCCAGCAGCTTAGTTAAGAGCCGTTACTCTGGAAACACCATATATTTT.

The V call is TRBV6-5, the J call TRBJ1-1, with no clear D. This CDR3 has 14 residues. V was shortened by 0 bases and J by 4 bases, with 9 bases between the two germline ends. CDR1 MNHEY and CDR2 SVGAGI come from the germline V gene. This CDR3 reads CASSYSNRRTEAFF. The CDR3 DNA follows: TGTGCCAGCAGTTACTCCAACAGACGCACTGAAGCTTTCTTT.

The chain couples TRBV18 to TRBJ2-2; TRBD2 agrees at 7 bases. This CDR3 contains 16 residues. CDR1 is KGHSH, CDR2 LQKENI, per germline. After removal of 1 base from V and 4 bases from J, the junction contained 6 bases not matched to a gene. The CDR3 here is CASSPLSGGVTGELFF. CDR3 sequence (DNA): TGTGCCAGCTCACCACTTTCGGGGGGAGTCACCGGGGAGCTGTTTTTT.